This passage covers 30 T cell receptor beta chains from one sample sequenced in a study of blood T cells in healthy people across ages. For the second PCR, which ran for roughly 6 to 12 cycles, a sample-barcoded 5' primer and a J-beta primer mix were used. In TCRdb, the 5' RACE reads were re-called with MiXCR into one record per CDR3 protein. The table has roughly 700,000 distinct CDR3 sequences, approximately 25% seen once. This sample also appeared in a second study, on T cells of mothers and their children.

The specimen sequenced was blood. These receptors were obtained from a boy aged 5-17 years in good health.

In its sample, this clonotype was seen many times. The rearrangement links TRBV7-2 to TRBJ1-4; D is possibly TRBD1 (5 bases). CDR1 SGHTA and CDR2 FQGNSA come from the germline V gene. V lost 5 bases to trimming and J lost 0 bases, with 10 bases between them. The length of the CDR3 is 15 residues. The CDR3, as DNA: TGTGCCAGCAGCCGGGACGGAGCAACTAATGAAAAACTGTTTTTT. The encoded protein is CASSRDGATNEKLFF.

The V gene is TRBV29-1, the J gene TRBJ2-1; tentative D call: TRBD1 (5 bases). V was trimmed by 4 bases and J by 0 bases, leaving 13 bases between them. The CDR3 has 15 residues. Germline V gives CDR1 SQVTM, CDR2 ANQGSEA. CDR3: CSVGNRISSYNEQFF. The CDR3 DNA sequence: TGCAGCGTTGGGAACAGGATCAGCTCCTACAATGAGCAGTTCTTC.

The chain employs TRBV7-9 and TRBJ2-1; 12 bases align to TRBD2. The length of the CDR3 is 16 residues. In germline, CDR1 is SEHNR, CDR2 FQNEAQ (reference sequence). The V and J ends lost 5 bases and 3 bases, in that order; junction bases with no gene match: 5. The chain's CDR3 is CASSITTSGGYNEQFF. DNA of the CDR3: TGTGCCAGCAGCATAACGACTAGCGGGGGCTACAATGAGCAGTTCTTC. The whole variable domain, filled in from reference TRBV7-9 and TRBJ2-1, reads DTGVSQNPRHKITKRGQNVTFRCDPISEHNRLYWYRQTLGQGPEFLTYFQNEAQLEKSRLLSDRFSAERPKGSFSTLEIQRTEQGDSAMYLCASSITTSGGYNEQFFGPGTRLTVL.

This clonotype was seen a few times. The chain employs TRBV4-1 and TRBJ2-1, with TRBD2 matching 12 bases. The trim removed 2 bases at V and 12 bases at J, leaving 17 bases unmatched. The V gene's germline CDR1 is MGHRA and CDR2 YSYEKL. CDR3 length equals 18 residues. The CDR3: CASSQTTPGLAGLQGQFF. DNA for the CDR3: TGCGCCAGCAGCCAAACAACACCGGGACTAGCGGGCCTACAAGGGCAGTTCTTC.

The chain employs TRBV12-3 or TRBV12-4 and TRBJ2-2; 7 bases agree with TRBD2. V shed 5 bases and J 4 bases; nucleotides not matched to a gene: 4. The CDR3 covers 14 residues. The chain's CDR3 is CASSVLASTGELFF. CDR3 DNA: TGTGCCAGCAGTGTACTAGCGAGCACCGGGGAGCTGTTTTTT.

J is TRBJ2-5 and V is TRBV20-1; D is possibly TRBD1 or TRBD2 (5 bases each). V was cut by 6 bases and J by 5 bases, with 16 bases left in between. Per the germline V gene, CDR1 is DFQATT and CDR2 is SNEGSKA (reference sequence). This CDR3 contains 13 residues. The CDR3 bases are TGCAGTGCCCGGGGCTCCCGCGGGGAGACCCAGTACTTC. Its translation: CSARGSRGETQYF.

The V and J genes are TRBV6-2 or TRBV6-3 and TRBJ2-5; tentatively, D is TRBD1 (5 bases). CDR1 is MNHEY and CDR2 is SVGEGT in the germline V gene. The V and J ends lost 0 bases and 2 bases respectively, with 10 bases between them. This CDR3 has 15 residues. Here the CDR3 reads CASSYSGQQQETQYF. CDR3 sequence (DNA): TGTGCCAGCAGTTACTCGGGGCAGCAGCAAGAGACCCAGTACTTC.

The chain employs TRBV7-7 and TRBJ1-3; no firm D call. V shed 1 base and J shed 3 bases, with 10 bases lying between them. Germline CDR1 SSHAT, CDR2 FNYEAQ (reference sequence). The CDR3 covers 15 residues. CDR3 sequence reads: CASSLGAGGGNTIYF. The CDR3 DNA reads TGTGCCAGCAGCTTAGGCGCAGGCGGTGGAAACACCATATATTTT.

This sequence joins TRBV5-1 and TRBJ2-1, with a tentative D call TRBD1 (6 bases). The germline V gene has CDR1 SGHRS and CDR2 YFSETQ. The length of the CDR3 is 13 residues. V lost 4 bases, J lost 7 bases, and 12 bases lay in between. DNA of the CDR3: TGCGCCAGCAGCGCCGACAGGATAAATGAGCAGTTCTTC. Residues: CASSADRINEQFF.

This clonotype was observed a few times. This sequence joins TRBV21-1 and TRBJ2-5; TRBD2, the table's D call, was not compared with the DNA. TRBV21-1 is marked as a pseudogene. The CDR3 loop spans 13 amino acids. The CDR3: CASSKAGGGLEFF. The CDR3 DNA is TGTGCCAGCAGCAAAGCAGGCGGGGGGTTGGAGTTCTTC.

This clonotype appeared a few times. The V and J genes are TRBV12-3 or TRBV12-4 and TRBJ2-1; 8 nucleotides agree with TRBD1. There are 15 residues in the CDR3. J gave up 8 bases and V 2 bases, and 8 bases lay outside the gene matches. In DNA, the CDR3 is TGTGCCAGCAGTTTAAGGCAGGGGGCTGGGGATGAGCAGTTCTTC. This codes for CASSLRQGAGDEQFF.

This clonotype was observed a few times. The rearrangement uses TRBV15 and TRBJ2-5; the D gene is possibly TRBD2 (6 bases). Per germline, CDR1 LNHNV and CDR2 YYDKDF (reference sequence). V gave up 1 base and J gave up 5 bases, with 11 bases separating them. The CDR3 contains 14 residues. CDR3 amino acids: CATSRVSSEETQYF. CDR3 in DNA: TGTGCCACCAGCAGAGTTTCTAGCGAGGAGACCCAGTACTTC.

This clonotype was observed a handful of times. An end of the junction does not agree with germline; a read error may underlie this. The V and J genes are TRBV28 and TRBJ2-5; TRBD2 might be the D (5 bases). This CDR3 contains 13 residues. CDR1 is MDHEN and CDR2 is SYDVKM in the germline V gene. The CDR3: CVSSLFGVETQYF. CDR3 bases: TGTGTCAGCAGTTTATTCGGGGTTGAGACCCAGTACTTC.

There are a few counts of this clonotype. This sequence joins TRBV12-5 and TRBJ2-5, with 7 bases matching TRBD1. The CDR3 sequence is 16 residues long. The germline V gene encodes CDR1 LGHNT and CDR2 FRNRAP. V dropped 0 bases and J dropped 5; count of bases not matched to a gene: 9. The chain's CDR3 is CASGLVPSTGWETQYF. The CDR3 DNA reads TGTGCTAGTGGTTTGGTACCATCGACAGGGTGGGAGACCCAGTACTTC.

This clonotype was counted only a few times. The rearrangement uses TRBV19 and TRBJ1-5; maybe TRBD1 (5 bases). V gave up 6 bases and J gave up 2 bases, with 8 bases separating them. The CDR3 length is 13 residues. Germline V gene data show CDR1 as LNHDA and CDR2 as SQIVND (reference sequence). Written as DNA, the CDR3 is TGTGCCAGTAGCGACAGAGGCAATCAGCCCCAGCATTTT. As protein: CASSDRGNQPQHF.

The rearrangement links TRBV5-1 to TRBJ2-2, with D uncertain. CDR3 size: 14 residues. Germline V lookup: CDR1 SGHRS, CDR2 YFSETQ. The V end was cut by 0 bases, the J end by 4 bases, with 7 bases between. CDR3 nucleotides: TGCGCCAGCAGCTTGGCTTTCGGCACCGGGGAGCTGTTTTTT. Translated: CASSLAFGTGELFF.

Here the CDR3 DNA reads TGTGCCAGCAGCAGATACGGGACAGCCAATCAGCCCCAGCATTTT. This codes for CASSRYGTANQPQHF. This chain joins TRBV6-6 and TRBJ1-5, with 7 bases that match TRBD1. The V and J ends lost 6 bases and 3 bases, in that order; junction bases with no gene match: 8. CDR1 and CDR2 from the germline V gene are MNHNY and SVGAGI (reference sequence). The CDR3 sequence is 15 residues long.

This clonotype was seen at least ten times. This chain joins TRBV5-1 and TRBJ2-7, with TRBD2 identical over 10 bases. V was pared by 0 bases and J by 1 base, with 4 bases of the junction left unmatched. CDR1 is SGHRS, CDR2 YFSETQ, per germline. CDR3 size: 16 residues. Here the CDR3 reads CASSLGVLAGSYEQYF. Written as DNA, the CDR3 is TGCGCCAGCAGCTTGGGGGTACTAGCGGGATCCTACGAGCAGTACTTC.

The rearrangement links TRBV28 to TRBJ1-1; 7 bases line up with TRBD1. J was trimmed by 2 bases and V by 5 bases; bases with no gene match: 8. Germline V gene data show CDR1 as MDHEN and CDR2 as SYDVKM. This CDR3 has 15 residues. For the CDR3, the DNA is TGTGCCAGCAGTCCCCGCCGGGACAGCAACACTGAAGCTTTCTTT. Translating it yields CASSPRRDSNTEAFF.

This clonotype was observed at least ten times. This chain joins TRBV7-2 and TRBJ2-5; D remains ambiguous. Germline lookup yields CDR1 SGHTA and CDR2 FQGNSA. Between the trimmed V and J ends, which lost 1 base and 1 base, there was a span of 7 bases. The CDR3 loop spans 14 amino acids. For the CDR3, the DNA is TGTGCCAGCAGCTTAGAGGTCAGCCAAGAGACCCAGTACTTC. It yields the protein CASSLEVSQETQYF.

This clonotype was recorded a few times. The rearrangement links TRBV12-3 or TRBV12-4 to TRBJ2-1, with 7 bases identical to TRBD2. This CDR3 region has 16 residues. Losses at the gene ends were 8 bases for V and 4 bases for J; bases not matched to a gene: 14. The CDR3 nucleotides are TGTGCCAGCCAAAAGGCGGGCGGGAGCAGGTACAATGAGCAGTTCTTC. Encoded protein: CASQKAGGSRYNEQFF.

The CDR3 DNA reads as TGCGCCAGCAGCTTAATGGGGGCTCAAGAGACCCAGTACTTC. It yields the protein CASSLMGAQETQYF. J is TRBJ2-5 and V is TRBV5-1, with D maybe TRBD1 (6 bases). Trimming removed 2 bases from V and 2 bases from J, with 10 bases in between. CDR3 length: 14 amino acids. From germline, CDR1 is SGHRS and CDR2 YFSETQ.

This rearrangement joins TRBV12-3 or TRBV12-4 to TRBJ2-7; D may be TRBD2 (6 bases). The V gene lost 5 bases and the J gene lost 7 bases, with 15 bases spanning the gap. The CDR3 runs 13 residues. The CDR3 sequence: CASSHGGSGEQYF. DNA of the CDR3: TGTGCCAGCAGTCACGGGGGTTCAGGGGAGCAGTACTTC.

In this sample, this clonotype turned up many times. The J gene is TRBJ1-5, the V gene TRBV24-1, with D unresolved. Trimming removed 0 bases from V and 16 bases from J, with 15 bases in between. This CDR3 has 13 residues. Germline assignment: CDR1 KGHDR and CDR2 SFDVKD. Written as DNA, the CDR3 is TGTGCCACCAGTGATTTGAATTCGCCCCTTCAACATTTT. Its protein is CATSDLNSPLQHF.

V usage is TRBV2 and J usage is TRBJ1-2, with 7 bases fitting TRBD1. Trimming at V came to 6 bases and at J to 4 bases, leaving 20 bases not matched to a gene. The CDR3 length is 18 residues. Germline V lookup: CDR1 SNHLY, CDR2 FYNNEI. This chain's CDR3 is CASSLSGDSDPLGYGYTF. CDR3 in DNA: TGTGCCAGCAGCCTCAGTGGGGACAGTGACCCCCTAGGCTATGGCTACACCTTC. The whole variable domain, filled in from reference TRBV2 and TRBJ1-2, reads EPEVTQTPSHQVTQMGQEVILRCVPISNHLYFYWYRQILGQKVEFLVSFYNNEISEKSEIFDDQFSVERPDGSNFTLKIRSTKLEDSAMYFCASSLSGDSDPLGYGYTFGSGTRLTVV.

The rearrangement links TRBV20-1 to TRBJ1-4; 10 bases match TRBD1. The CDR3 is 13 amino acids. Losses at the gene ends were 6 bases for V and 8 bases for J; bases not matched to a gene: 6. CDR1 is DFQATT and CDR2 is SNEGSKA in the germline V gene (reference sequence). Here the CDR3 DNA reads TGCAGTGCCCTGACAGGGGGCGAAGAAAAACTGTTTTTT. Protein product: CSALTGGEEKLFF.

This clonotype appeared many times. The chain carries TRBV20-1 and TRBJ2-5, with D tentatively TRBD1 (6 bases). The DNA end is more similar to TRBJ2-1, so the J call may be wrong. The CDR3 extends over 13 amino acids. CDR1 and CDR2 (germline): DFQATT, SNEGSKA (reference sequence). DNA for the CDR3: TGCAGTGCTAGACTGACAGGTTATGGTGAGCAGTTCTTC. This translates into CSARLTGYGEQFF.

This clonotype was seen a handful of times. The chain links TRBV3-1 to TRBJ2-4; TRBD1 aligns across 7 bases. Trimming cost V 5 bases and J 4 bases; bases outside gene matches: 5. Germline lookup yields CDR1 LGHDT and CDR2 YNNKEL (reference sequence). There are 14 residues in the CDR3. For the CDR3, the DNA is TGTGCCAGCAGCAATGACAGGGCTAAAAACATTCAGTACTTC. Residues: CASSNDRAKNIQYF.

The chain joins TRBV4-1 to TRBJ2-5; D is uncertain. Gene TRBJ2-7 matches the end of the DNA better, so the J call may be wrong. The germline CDR1 and CDR2 sequences are MGHRA and YSYEKL. This CDR3 contains 14 residues. CDR3 DNA: TGCGCCAGCAGCCAAGAGCGATTTTCCTACGAGCAGTACTTC. Translation gives CASSQERFSYEQYF.

This clonotype turned up a few times. The chain recombines TRBV7-9 with TRBJ1-4; D is uncertain. The CDR3 has 15 residues. V was pared by 4 bases and J by 3 bases, with 12 bases between. Germline lookup yields CDR1 SEHNR and CDR2 FQNEAQ (reference sequence). The CDR3 sequence is CASSSSHAANEKLFF. CDR3 nucleotides: TGTGCCAGCAGCTCGTCCCATGCAGCTAATGAAAAACTGTTTTTT.